The sequence of this T cell receptor beta chain was determined in a study of blood T cell repertoires in COVID-19. Study details: Researchers got acute and convalescent COVID-19 samples from the United States, Italy and Spain. PBMCs, B-cell-depleted T cells, or T cells were the source of the cDNA or gDNA that made up the material.

Original processing methods: Estimates of nucleated cell counts were drawn from the amplification of reference gene primers. Here immunoSEQ multiplex PCR was the method, and the copy in TCRdb shows in-frame clones only, minus some. Clone size and V and J calls were adopted from that table, with D and trimming inferred from the DNA. The sample records roughly 130,000 clones, 84% being singletons. Trimming took off 11 bases at V and 8 bases at J, with 16 bases between the two ends. CDR1 and CDR2 (germline): LNHDA, SQIVND (reference sequence). The CDR3 extends over 12 amino acids. The origin of this receptor is a man between 35 and 55 years old with acute COVID-19. Sequencing used PBMCs or T cells enriched from blood (not recorded which). V usage is TRBV19 and J usage is TRBJ1-5, with D possibly matching TRBD1 (5 bases). The CDR3 loop reads CAGGAGGEPQHF. In DNA, the CDR3 is TGTGCCGGGGGAGCGGGCGGGGAGCCCCAGCATTTT.